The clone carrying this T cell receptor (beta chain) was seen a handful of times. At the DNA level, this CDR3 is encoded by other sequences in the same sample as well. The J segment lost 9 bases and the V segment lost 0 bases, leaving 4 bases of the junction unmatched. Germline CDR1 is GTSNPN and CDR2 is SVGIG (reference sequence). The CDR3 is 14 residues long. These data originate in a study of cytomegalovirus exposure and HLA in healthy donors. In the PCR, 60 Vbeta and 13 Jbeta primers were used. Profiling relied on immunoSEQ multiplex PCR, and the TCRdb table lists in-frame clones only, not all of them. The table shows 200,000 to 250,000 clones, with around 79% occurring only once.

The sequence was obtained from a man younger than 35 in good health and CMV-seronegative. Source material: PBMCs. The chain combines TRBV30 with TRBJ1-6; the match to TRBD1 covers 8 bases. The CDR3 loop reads CAWSVAGGSSPLHF. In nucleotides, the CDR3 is TGTGCCTGGAGTGTTGCAGGGGGCAGTTCACCCCTCCACTTT.